These T cell receptor beta chains were read from a single sample in a study of neurological immune-mediated disorders. TCRdb re-called the 5' RACE reads with MiXCR, one entry per CDR3 protein. The sample includes 20,000 or so distinct CDR3 sequences, 6% to 8.5% seen only once; the top ten take about a sixth. The sample was CD8+ T cells from blood. The receptors derive from a woman aged 25 to 39 with HTLV-1-associated myelopathy (HAM/TSP). Both conserved end residues are part of each CDR3. Fields, in order: V gene, J gene, CDR3 length, clone size, D gene, CDR3 protein, CDR3 DNA. D genes are given only for firm matches. Not all rows give a size; the values are once, few, many and, for expanded clones, a class.

v_call: TRBV20-1
j_call: TRBJ2-1
cdr3_length: 15
clone_size: many
d_call: TRBD1
cdr3_aa: CSATPTGGEWYEQFF
cdr3_nt: TGCAGTGCTACCCCGACAGGGGGTGAGTGGTATGAGCAGTTCTTC

v_call: TRBV20-1
j_call: TRBJ1-2
cdr3_length: 14
clone_size: many
d_call: -
cdr3_aa: CSARGWDTSYGYTF
cdr3_nt: TGCAGTGCTAGAGGGTGGGACACCAGCTATGGCTACACCTTC

v_call: TRBV20-1
j_call: TRBJ2-7
cdr3_length: 14
clone_size: once
d_call: TRBD1
cdr3_aa: CSARLGQGIYEQYF
cdr3_nt: TGCAGTGCTAGATTGGGACAGGGGATCTACGAGCAGTACTTC

v_call: TRBV29-1
j_call: TRBJ2-1
cdr3_length: 16
clone_size: many
d_call: TRBD2
cdr3_aa: CSVSGGNPPSYNEQFF
cdr3_nt: TGCAGCGTTAGCGGGGGGAACCCTCCCTCCTACAATGAGCAGTTCTTC

v_call: TRBV5-1
j_call: TRBJ1-1
cdr3_length: 12
clone_size: many
d_call: -
cdr3_aa: CASSLAETEAFF
cdr3_nt: TGCGCCAGCAGCTTGGCGGAGACTGAAGCTTTCTTT

v_call: TRBV29-1
j_call: TRBJ1-3
cdr3_length: 15
clone_size: many
d_call: -
cdr3_aa: CSVEDWGASGNTIYF
cdr3_nt: TGCAGCGTTGAAGATTGGGGGGCCTCTGGAAACACCATATATTTT

v_call: TRBV10-3
j_call: TRBJ2-5
cdr3_length: 11
clone_size: medium-sized
d_call: -
cdr3_aa: CAIKDLETQYF
cdr3_nt: TGTGCCATCAAGGACTTAGAGACCCAGTACTTC

v_call: TRBV24-1
j_call: TRBJ2-7
cdr3_length: 13
clone_size: many
d_call: -
cdr3_aa: CTFSTRVPHEQYF
cdr3_nt: TGTACTTTCTCGACCCGGGTCCCCCACGAGCAGTACTTC

v_call: TRBV20-1
j_call: TRBJ1-1
cdr3_length: 13
clone_size: many
d_call: TRBD1
cdr3_aa: CSAQDRENTEAFF
cdr3_nt: TGCAGTGCTCAAGACAGGGAGAACACTGAAGCTTTCTTT

v_call: TRBV29-1
j_call: TRBJ1-2
cdr3_length: 14
clone_size: many
d_call: -
cdr3_aa: CSVALSLANYGYTF
cdr3_nt: TGCAGCGTTGCTCTGTCCTTAGCTAACTATGGCTACACCTTC

v_call: TRBV5-1
j_call: TRBJ1-2
cdr3_length: 15
clone_size: -
d_call: -
cdr3_aa: CASSIRGKDNYGYTF
cdr3_nt: TGTGCCAGCAGCATTAGAGGAAAGGATAACTATGGCTACACCTTC

v_call: TRBV5-1
j_call: TRBJ1-2
cdr3_length: 14
clone_size: medium-sized
d_call: TRBD1
cdr3_aa: CASSFTGGDYGYTF
cdr3_nt: TGCGCCAGCAGCTTTACAGGGGGCGACTATGGCTACACCTTC

v_call: TRBV27
j_call: TRBJ2-2
cdr3_length: 14
clone_size: many
d_call: -
cdr3_aa: CASSATGNTGELFF
cdr3_nt: TGTGCCAGCAGTGCTACCGGGAACACCGGGGAGCTGTTTTTT

v_call: TRBV20-1
j_call: TRBJ1-5
cdr3_length: 14
clone_size: many
d_call: TRBD1
cdr3_aa: CSAAQGAYGQPQHF
cdr3_nt: TGCAGTGCTGCTCAGGGGGCGTACGGTCAGCCCCAGCATTTT

v_call: TRBV6-5
j_call: TRBJ2-7
cdr3_length: 14
clone_size: many
d_call: -
cdr3_aa: CASSYSAGDYEQYF
cdr3_nt: TGTGCCAGCAGTTACTCGGCTGGGGACTACGAGCAGTACTTC

v_call: TRBV7-6
j_call: TRBJ2-7
cdr3_length: 14
clone_size: many
d_call: TRBD1
cdr3_aa: CASSPGQGGYEQYF
cdr3_nt: TGTGCCAGCAGTCCGGGACAGGGCGGATACGAGCAGTACTTC

v_call: TRBV6-4
j_call: TRBJ2-3
cdr3_length: 16
clone_size: many
d_call: -
cdr3_aa: CASSDILGGGADTQYF
cdr3_nt: TGTGCCAGCAGTGACATCTTAGGGGGGGGCGCAGATACGCAGTATTTT

v_call: TRBV7-9
j_call: TRBJ1-1
cdr3_length: 11
clone_size: many
d_call: -
cdr3_aa: CASSVSTEAFF
cdr3_nt: TGTGCCAGCAGCGTTAGCACTGAAGCTTTCTTT

v_call: TRBV29-1
j_call: TRBJ1-2
cdr3_length: 13
clone_size: many
d_call: -
cdr3_aa: CSALTESEEGYTF
cdr3_nt: TGCAGCGCCCTGACAGAATCCGAAGAAGGCTACACCTTC

v_call: TRBV11-2
j_call: TRBJ2-2
cdr3_length: 13
clone_size: -
d_call: -
cdr3_aa: CAGGTTLTGELFF
cdr3_nt: TGTGCCGGGGGCACAACGCTCACCGGGGAGCTGTTTTTT

v_call: TRBV3-1
j_call: TRBJ1-2
cdr3_length: 16
clone_size: many
d_call: TRBD1
cdr3_aa: CASSTGTGAGGYGYTF
cdr3_nt: TGTGCCAGCAGCACCGGGACAGGGGCGGGAGGCTACGGCTACACCTTC

v_call: TRBV30
j_call: TRBJ2-7
cdr3_length: 12
clone_size: many
d_call: TRBD1
cdr3_aa: CACDRAAYEQYF
cdr3_nt: TGTGCCTGCGACAGGGCCGCCTACGAGCAGTACTTC

v_call: TRBV5-1
j_call: TRBJ2-7
cdr3_length: 15
clone_size: many
d_call: -
cdr3_aa: CASSLHTDSRHEQYF
cdr3_nt: TGCGCCAGCAGCTTGCATACCGACTCCCGTCACGAGCAGTACTTC

v_call: TRBV30
j_call: TRBJ2-1
cdr3_length: 16
clone_size: many
d_call: -
cdr3_aa: CAWSQDPHAPYNEQFF
cdr3_nt: TGTGCCTGGAGCCAAGACCCTCATGCCCCTTACAATGAGCAGTTCTTC

v_call: TRBV30
j_call: TRBJ2-1
cdr3_length: 14
clone_size: many
d_call: -
cdr3_aa: CASHVRGLGHEQFF
cdr3_nt: TGTGCCTCCCACGTCAGGGGACTCGGCCATGAGCAGTTCTTC

v_call: TRBV7-7
j_call: TRBJ2-6
cdr3_length: 12
clone_size: many
d_call: -
cdr3_aa: CASPSGANVLTF
cdr3_nt: TGTGCCAGCCCATCTGGGGCCAACGTCCTGACTTTC

v_call: TRBV11-2
j_call: TRBJ2-5
cdr3_length: 15
clone_size: many
d_call: TRBD2
cdr3_aa: CASSLSSGAQETQYF
cdr3_nt: TGTGCCAGCAGCTTATCTAGCGGGGCCCAAGAGACCCAGTACTTC

v_call: TRBV5-1
j_call: TRBJ2-3
cdr3_length: 15
clone_size: many
d_call: -
cdr3_aa: CASSLKGLGTDTQYF
cdr3_nt: TGCGCCAGCAGCTTGAAGGGCCTTGGCACAGATACGCAGTATTTT

v_call: TRBV20-1
j_call: TRBJ2-1
cdr3_length: 15
clone_size: many
d_call: TRBD2
cdr3_aa: CSAEKGLAGGNEQFF
cdr3_nt: TGCAGTGCGGAGAAGGGACTAGCGGGGGGGAATGAGCAGTTCTTC